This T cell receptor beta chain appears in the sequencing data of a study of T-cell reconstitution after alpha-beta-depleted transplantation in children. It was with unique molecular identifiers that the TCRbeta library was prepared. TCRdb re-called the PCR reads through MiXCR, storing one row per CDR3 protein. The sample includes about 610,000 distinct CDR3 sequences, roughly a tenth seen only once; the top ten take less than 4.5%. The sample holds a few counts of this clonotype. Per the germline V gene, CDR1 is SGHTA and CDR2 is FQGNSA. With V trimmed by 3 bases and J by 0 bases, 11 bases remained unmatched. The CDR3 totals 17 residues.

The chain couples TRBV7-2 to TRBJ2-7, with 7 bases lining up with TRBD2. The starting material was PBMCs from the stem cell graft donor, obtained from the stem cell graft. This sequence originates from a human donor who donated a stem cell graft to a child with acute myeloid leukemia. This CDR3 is CASSLIGPLASSYEQYF. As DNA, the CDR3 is TGTGCCAGCAGCTTGATAGGTCCACTAGCGAGCTCCTACGAGCAGTACTTC.